This T cell receptor (beta chain) is drawn from a study of T-cell reconstitution after alpha-beta-depleted transplantation in children. Study-level findings and limits: Elevated TCRbeta diversity at day 60 was traced, in some patients, to surviving recipient T cells and thymic progenitors. The origin of alpha-beta T cells about two months after transplant was reportedly several hundred expanded graft clones.

Unique molecular identifiers were used to barcode this TCRbeta library. Using its own MiXCR run on the PCR reads, TCRdb lists one record per CDR3 protein. The top ten clones hold about 2.5% of a sample with approximately 250,000 distinct CDR3 sequences, roughly 25% of them seen once. About this clonotype: The antigen remains unidentified.

Germline CDR1 SEHNR, CDR2 FQNEAQ (reference sequence). Trimming removed 2 bases from V and 2 bases from J; junction bases left unmatched: 9. CDR3 length: 16 amino acids. This sample comprised PBMCs, obtained before TCRalphabeta/CD19-depleted stem cell transplant. The receptor comes from a girl aged 2 to 10 with Fanconi anemia, due to receive a stem cell transplant. The chain links TRBV7-9 to TRBJ2-7; TRBD2 agrees at 7 bases. DNA for the CDR3: TGTGCCAGCAGCTTAAGGGGAGGGACCCCAGCCTACGAGCAGTACTTC. Its translation: CASSLRGGTPAYEQYF.